This TCR beta chain came from a study of shared clonotypes between healthy human individuals (TCRdb year 2020). Study-level background: The cohort comprised a couple of women and three men aged 18 to 49 years. Different laboratories and diverse techniques were used to prepare libraries and sequence TCR repertoires, to increase sequencing depth and limit assay-specific biases. For each donor, three plates each were used for CD4 naive and CD4 memory, two plates were used for CD8 naive, and one plate was used for CD8 memory. Per donor, leukapheresis produced somewhere between about 0.8 and 9 billion PBMCs. The study deeply sequenced blood TCR repertoires of about 5 healthy adults to estimate repertoire size and the extent of clonotype sharing between individuals.

The donors were healthy, HIV-negative adults with no recently reported acute infections or vaccinations. Every donor was a Caucasian adult living in Nashville, Tennessee, USA. CD8 memory samples combined magnetically selected CD45RO+ cells with CCR7-negative CD45RA+ effector memory (TemRA) cells. After blood collection by leukapheresis, PBMCs were isolated using Ficoll-Histopaque density gradient centrifugation and then cryopreserved in the vapor phase of liquid nitrogen. Analytical flow cytometry was used to check the purity and quantity of every magnetically sorted T cell population. Genomic DNA was isolated from every sorted fraction and measured by UV absorbance on a Nanodrop 2000c. Results and caveats for the whole study, not just this receptor: Pairwise subsampling led to the expectation that sequencing depth would affect the degree of clonotype sharing among donors. Higher generation probabilities were observed for clonotypes shared by all four sorted-subset donors than for non-shared clonotypes. Sampling was restricted to blood, and TCR repertoires in tissues likely differ from the TCR repertoires found in blood. Rarefaction of sorted-subset datasets indicated incomplete sequencing despite the large sequencing depth. Because the study included only a small number of donors, the genetic and exposure-history diversity represented was limited. Sharing across a few donors was observed for around 4.8% of naive CD4, less than 4% of naive CD8, 2% to 2.5% of memory CD4, and about 0.4% of memory CD8 clonotypes. Naive subsets generally had larger estimated clonotype richness than memory subsets.

Remarks on this clone: Its antigen remains undetermined. The record has no base qualities; no much larger clone is one base away.

TCR CDR3 regions were amplified from genomic DNA by multiplex PCR using the deep immunoSEQ assay. Extracted genomic DNA from each cell subset was spread evenly across all wells of several immunoSEQ 96-well plates, with each plate serving as a replicate. For sorted subsets, about 200 ng genomic DNA, equal to 25,000 to 35,000 T cell genomes, was loaded into each replicate PCR. Purified libraries were measured with a Qubit 3.0 fluorometer, size-checked on a Bioanalyzer 2100, and measured again with the KAPA Library Quantification kit. Every immunoSEQ 96-well plate was sequenced on a dedicated single-read 150-cycle Illumina NextSeq 550 flow cell. The original methods were these. Because the immunoSEQ output included only junctional sequences and no quality scores, the filtering could not be the same as the filtering used for full-length reads. To assign V/J genes and CDR3, sequences were annotated using PyIR, a Python wrapper for IgBLAST v1.9, with IMGT germline references. Reads with weak V/J assignments (E-value above 1e-6), missing CDR3, stop codons, out-of-frame junctions, or ambiguous translated residues were removed. V3J clonotypes were defined as sequences sharing an identical inferred V gene, J gene, and CDR3 amino acid sequence. Percentage overlap between repertoires was calculated by dividing the number of shared unique clonotypes by the size of the smaller repertoire. RTK rarefaction, the Chao1 estimator, and Recon v2.1 estimates of unobserved clonotypes were used to assess repertoire richness. OLGA was used to compute generation probabilities for all TCRbeta clonotypes that the gDNA method yielded from four donors. TCRdb limited this immuneACCESS table to in-frame rearrangements with V and J called. A share of clones is missing; checked studies link under half to unresolved V genes, and the rest is unexplained. The DNA gave D and trimming, while V, J and clone size come from that table. The sample includes about 110,000 clones, with about 70% observed a single time. The ten largest clones add up to approximately 25% of the sample.

The junction shows trimming of 1 base on V and 5 bases on J, plus 9 bases between the germline ends. CDR1 and CDR2, looked up from the germline V gene (reference sequence), are GTSNPN and SVGIG. The CDR3, from cysteine to phenylalanine, totals 13 residues. This entry keeps only the CDR3 DNA: 39 bases, framed from base 1. Specimen: memory CD8+ T cells sorted from blood. The sample's cell subset or site label, decoded: CD45RO+ cells pooled with CCR7-negative TemRA cells. The receptor comes from a woman aged 25 to 45 in good health. The chain is encoded by TRBV30 joined to TRBJ1-5; the D region possibly corresponds to TRBD1 (6 bases align). DNA sequence: TGTGCCTGGAGTGGGACAGAACATCAGCCCCAGCATTTT. This sequence encodes CAWSGTEHQPQHF.